The 3 T cell receptor beta chains presented below share a single source sample, sequenced in a study of blood T cell repertoires in COVID-19. The method was immunoSEQ multiplex PCR; TCRdb's version includes in-frame clones alone and lacks a portion of them. The sample records about 140,000 clones, about three quarters being singletons. The sequenced material came from peripheral blood. Receptors were obtained from a man aged 45-65 years with acute or convalescent COVID-19.

DNA for the CDR3: TGTGCCAGCAGCCAATCCAGGGGCAATCAGCCCCAGCATTTT. It yields the protein CASSQSRGNQPQHF. V gene TRBV3-1 (or the pseudogene TRBV3-2) combines with J gene TRBJ1-5, with D possibly matching TRBD1 (5 bases). This CDR3 spans 14 amino acids. In germline, CDR1 is LGHDT, CDR2 YNNKEL (reference sequence). The germline V and J ends were trimmed by 2 bases and 2 bases, with 7 bases remaining between them.

This clone was recorded only once. The chain recombines TRBV24-1 with TRBJ2-5; D is possibly TRBD1 (6 bases). With 6 bases removed from V and 5 bases from J, the gap between germline ends came to 9 bases. The CDR3 sequence is 12 residues long. The V gene's germline CDR1 is KGHDR and CDR2 SFDVKD. The CDR3: CATSLTGETQYF. As DNA, the CDR3 is TGTGCCACCAGTCTTACAGGGGAGACCCAGTACTTC.

This chain joins TRBV3-1 (or the pseudogene TRBV3-2) and TRBJ2-1; a weak D match, TRBD2 (6 bases). CDR1 is LGHDT and CDR2 is YNNKEL in the germline V gene (reference sequence). This CDR3 has 18 amino acids. With 4 bases removed from V and 6 bases from J, the gap between germline ends came to 25 bases. The CDR3 bases are TGTGCCAGCAGCCCACCCCCTCGCCGGGACTCCGCAGGCAATGAGCAGTTCTTC. Its translation: CASSPPPRRDSAGNEQFF.